This paragraph reports one T cell receptor (beta chain). The entry originates in a study of OX40 agonist ivuxolimab in advanced cancers. Produced via immunoSEQ multiplex PCR; TCRdb's table is partial and in-frame only. Here the sample spans about 150,000 clones, 94% being singletons. Sample: CD4+ or CD8+ T cells sorted from blood, taken in a trial of the OX40 agonist ivuxolimab. This receptor was obtained from an adult with an advanced solid tumor such as melanoma, head and neck, liver or kidney cancer.

The CDR3, as DNA: TGTGCTAGTGGTCCCTTGAGGGAGACCCAGTACTTC. Its protein is CASGPLRETQYF. V usage is TRBV12-5 and J usage is TRBJ2-5, with D unresolved. Germline assignment: CDR1 LGHNT and CDR2 FRNRAP. The CDR3 contains 12 residues. V shed 5 bases and J shed 5 bases, with 9 bases lying between them.